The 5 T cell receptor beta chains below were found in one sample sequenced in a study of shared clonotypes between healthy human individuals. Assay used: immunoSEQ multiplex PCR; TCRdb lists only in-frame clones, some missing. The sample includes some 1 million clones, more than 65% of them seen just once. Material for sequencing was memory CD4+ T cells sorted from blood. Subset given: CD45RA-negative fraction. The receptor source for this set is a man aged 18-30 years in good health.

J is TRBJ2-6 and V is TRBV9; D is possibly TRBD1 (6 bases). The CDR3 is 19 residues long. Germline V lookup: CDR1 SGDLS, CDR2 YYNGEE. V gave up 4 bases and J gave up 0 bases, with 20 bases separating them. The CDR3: CASSPSLRQVSSGANVLTF. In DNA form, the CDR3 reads TGTGCCAGCAGCCCGTCCCTAAGACAGGTCTCCTCTGGGGCCAACGTCCTGACTTTC.

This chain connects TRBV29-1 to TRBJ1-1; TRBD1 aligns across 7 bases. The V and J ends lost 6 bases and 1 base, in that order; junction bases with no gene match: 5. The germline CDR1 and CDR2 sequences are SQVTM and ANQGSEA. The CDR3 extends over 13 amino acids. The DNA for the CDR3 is TGCAGCGTGGAGCAGGGGGGGAACACTGAAGCTTTCTTT. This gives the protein CSVEQGGNTEAFF.

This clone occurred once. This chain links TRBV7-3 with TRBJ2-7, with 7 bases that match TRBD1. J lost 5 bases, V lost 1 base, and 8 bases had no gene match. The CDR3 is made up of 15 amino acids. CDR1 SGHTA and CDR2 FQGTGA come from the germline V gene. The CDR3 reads CASSLMGQPSDEQYF. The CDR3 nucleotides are TGTGCCAGCAGCTTAATGGGACAGCCTTCGGACGAGCAGTACTTC.

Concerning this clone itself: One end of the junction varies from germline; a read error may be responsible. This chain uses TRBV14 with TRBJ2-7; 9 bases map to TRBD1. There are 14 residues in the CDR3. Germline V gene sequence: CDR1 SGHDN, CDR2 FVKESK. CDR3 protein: CASSKDGDRVEQYF. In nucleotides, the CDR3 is TGTGCCAGCAGCAAAGACGGGGACAGGGTCGAGCAGTACTTC.

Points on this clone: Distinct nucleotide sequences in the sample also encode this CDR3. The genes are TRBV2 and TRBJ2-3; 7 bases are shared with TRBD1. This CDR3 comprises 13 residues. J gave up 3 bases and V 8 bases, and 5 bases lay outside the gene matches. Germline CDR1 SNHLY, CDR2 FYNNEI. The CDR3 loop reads CASRKTGTDTQYF. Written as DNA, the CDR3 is TGTGCCAGCCGGAAGACAGGGACAGATACGCAGTATTTT.